This TCR beta chain stems from a study of blood T cell repertoires in COVID-19. A single count supports this clone. V was shortened by 1 base and J by 4 bases, with 8 bases between the two germline ends. This CDR3 comprises 13 residues. Germline CDR1 and CDR2: SGHRS and YFSETQ. Under the authors' procedure: Reference gene primer amplification gave nucleated cell count estimates. Here immunoSEQ multiplex PCR was the method, and the copy in TCRdb shows in-frame clones only, minus some. V and J calls and clone size follow that table, whereas D and trimming were derived from the DNA. The sample lists about 270,000 clones; approximately 89% were seen once.

This rearrangement joins TRBV5-1 to TRBJ1-1; possible D gene TRBD1, 5 bases. This TCR was sampled from a man aged 40-55 years with active or convalescent COVID-19. Source material: peripheral blood. As DNA, the CDR3 is TGCGCCAGCAGCTTGTGGGGGGGCACTGAAGCTTTCTTT. Amino acids: CASSLWGGTEAFF. Full variable domain (missing parts from reference TRBV5-1 and TRBJ1-1): KAGVTQTPRYLIKTRGQQVTLSCSPISGHRSVSWYQQTPGQGLQFLFEYFSETQRNKGNFPGRFSGRQFSNSRSEMNVSTLELGDSALYLCASSLWGGTEAFFGQGTRLTVV.